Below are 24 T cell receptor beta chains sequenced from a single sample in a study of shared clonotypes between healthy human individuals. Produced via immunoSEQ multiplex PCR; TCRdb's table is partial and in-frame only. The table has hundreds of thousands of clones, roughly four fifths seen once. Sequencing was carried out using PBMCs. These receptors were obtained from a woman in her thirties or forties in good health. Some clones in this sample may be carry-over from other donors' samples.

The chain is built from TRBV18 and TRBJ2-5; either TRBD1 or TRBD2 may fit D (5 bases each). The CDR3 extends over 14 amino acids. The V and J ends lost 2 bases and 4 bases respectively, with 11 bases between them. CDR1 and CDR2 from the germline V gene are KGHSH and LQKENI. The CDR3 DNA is TGTGCCAGCTCACCATGGCCGGGGCCAGAGACCCAGTACTTC. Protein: CASSPWPGPETQYF.

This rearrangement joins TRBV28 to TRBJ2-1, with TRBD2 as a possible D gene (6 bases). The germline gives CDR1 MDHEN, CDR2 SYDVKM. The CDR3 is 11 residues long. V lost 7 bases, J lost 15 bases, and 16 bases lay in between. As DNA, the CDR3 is TGTGCCAGCACCCTGCGGGGCCTTTCGTTCTTC. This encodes CASTLRGLSFF. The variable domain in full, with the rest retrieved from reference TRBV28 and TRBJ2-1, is DVKVTQSSRYLVKRTGEKVFLECVQDMDHENMFWYRQDPGLGLRLIYFSYDVKMKEKGDIPEGYSVSREKKERFSLILESASTNQTSMYLCASTLRGLSFFGPGTRLTVL.

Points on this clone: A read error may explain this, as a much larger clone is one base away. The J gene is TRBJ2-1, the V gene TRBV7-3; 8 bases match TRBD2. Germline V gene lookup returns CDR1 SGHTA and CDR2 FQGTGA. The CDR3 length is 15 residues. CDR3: CAGSESGSSYNEQFF. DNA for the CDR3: TGTGCCGGCAGCGAGAGCGGGAGCTCCTACAATGAGCAGTTCTTC.

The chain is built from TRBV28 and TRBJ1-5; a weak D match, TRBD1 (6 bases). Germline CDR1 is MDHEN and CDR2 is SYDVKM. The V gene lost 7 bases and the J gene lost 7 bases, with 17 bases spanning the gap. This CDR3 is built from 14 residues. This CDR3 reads CASNTARGGQPQHF. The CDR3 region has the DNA TGTGCCAGCAACACGGCAAGAGGGGGACAGCCCCAGCATTTT.

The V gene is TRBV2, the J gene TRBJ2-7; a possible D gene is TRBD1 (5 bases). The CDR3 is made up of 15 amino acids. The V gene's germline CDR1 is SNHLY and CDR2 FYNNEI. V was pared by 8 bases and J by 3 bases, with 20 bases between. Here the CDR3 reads CASVGQILRDYEQYF. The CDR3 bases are TGTGCCAGCGTCGGTCAAATTCTCAGGGACTACGAGCAGTACTTC.

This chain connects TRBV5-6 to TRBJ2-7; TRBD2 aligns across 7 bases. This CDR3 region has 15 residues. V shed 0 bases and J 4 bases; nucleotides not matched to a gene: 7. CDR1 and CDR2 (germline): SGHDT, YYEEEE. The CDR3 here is CASSLARRGRYEQYF. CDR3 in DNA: TGTGCCAGCAGCTTGGCCCGGCGGGGGAGGTACGAGCAGTACTTC.

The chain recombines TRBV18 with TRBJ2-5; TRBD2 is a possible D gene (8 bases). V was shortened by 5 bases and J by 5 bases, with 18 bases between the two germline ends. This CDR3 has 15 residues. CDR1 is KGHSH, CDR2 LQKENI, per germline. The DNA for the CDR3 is TGTGCCAGCTCATCCTCCTTAGCGGGACAGGAGACCCAGTACTTC. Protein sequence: CASSSSLAGQETQYF. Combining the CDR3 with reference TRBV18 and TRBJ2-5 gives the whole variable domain NAGVMQNPRHLVRRRGQEARLRCSPMKGHSHVYWYRQLPEEGLKFMVYLQKENIIDESGMPKERFSAEFPKEGPSILRIQQVVRGDSAAYFCASSSSLAGQETQYFGPGTRLLVL.

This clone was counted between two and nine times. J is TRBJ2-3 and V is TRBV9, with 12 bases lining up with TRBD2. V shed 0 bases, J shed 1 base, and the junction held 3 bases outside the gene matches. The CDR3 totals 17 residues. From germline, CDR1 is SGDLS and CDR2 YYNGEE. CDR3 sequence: CASSVALAGGGTDTQYF. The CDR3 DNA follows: TGTGCCAGCAGCGTAGCCCTAGCGGGAGGGGGCACAGATACGCAGTATTTT.

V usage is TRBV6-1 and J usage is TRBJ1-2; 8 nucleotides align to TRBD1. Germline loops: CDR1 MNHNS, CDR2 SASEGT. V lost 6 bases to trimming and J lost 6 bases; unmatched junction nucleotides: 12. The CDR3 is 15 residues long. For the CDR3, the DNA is TGTGCCAGCAGACTAACGCAGGGGGCAACCGATGGCTACACCTTC. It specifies CASRLTQGATDGYTF.

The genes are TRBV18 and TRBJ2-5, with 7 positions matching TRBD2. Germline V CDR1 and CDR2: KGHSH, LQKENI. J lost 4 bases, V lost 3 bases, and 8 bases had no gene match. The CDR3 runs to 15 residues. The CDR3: CASSPEWGGRETQYF. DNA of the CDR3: TGTGCCAGCTCACCGGAGTGGGGCGGGAGAGAGACCCAGTACTTC.

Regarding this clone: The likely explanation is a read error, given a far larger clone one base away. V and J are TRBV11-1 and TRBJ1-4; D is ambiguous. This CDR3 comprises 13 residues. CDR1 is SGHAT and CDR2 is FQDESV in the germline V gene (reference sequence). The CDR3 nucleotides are TGTGCCTGCAGCTTTCGGACGAATGAAAAACTGTTTTTT. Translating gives CACSFRTNEKLFF. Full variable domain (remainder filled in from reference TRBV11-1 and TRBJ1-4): EAEVAQSPRYKITEKSQAVAFWCDPISGHATLYWYRQILGQGPELLVQFQDESVVDDSQLPKDRFSAERLKGVDSTLKIQPAELGDSAMYLCACSFRTNEKLFFGSGTQLSVL.

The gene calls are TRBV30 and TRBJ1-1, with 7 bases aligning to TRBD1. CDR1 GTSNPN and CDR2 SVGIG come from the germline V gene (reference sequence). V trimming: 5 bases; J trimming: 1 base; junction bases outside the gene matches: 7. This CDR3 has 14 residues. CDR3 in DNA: TGTGCCTGGTCGAACAGGGGAGGGAACACTGAAGCTTTCTTT. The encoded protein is CAWSNRGGNTEAFF.

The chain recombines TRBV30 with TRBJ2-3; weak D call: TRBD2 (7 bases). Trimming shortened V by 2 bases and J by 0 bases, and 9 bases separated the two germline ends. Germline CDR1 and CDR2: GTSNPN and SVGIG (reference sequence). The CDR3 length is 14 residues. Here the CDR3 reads CAWSWGGSTDTQYF. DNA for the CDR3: TGTGCCTGGAGTTGGGGGGGCAGCACAGATACGCAGTATTTT.

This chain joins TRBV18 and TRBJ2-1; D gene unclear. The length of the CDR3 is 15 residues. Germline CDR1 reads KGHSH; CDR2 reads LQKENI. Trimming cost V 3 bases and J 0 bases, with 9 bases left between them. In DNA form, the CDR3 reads TGTGCCAGCTCACCGGTCCGCAGCTCCTACAATGAGCAGTTCTTC. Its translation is CASSPVRSSYNEQFF.

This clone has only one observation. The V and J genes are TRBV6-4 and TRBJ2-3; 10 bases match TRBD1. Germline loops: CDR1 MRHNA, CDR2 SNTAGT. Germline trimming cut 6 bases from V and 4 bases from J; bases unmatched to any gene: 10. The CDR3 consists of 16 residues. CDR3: CASSAEGDRGADTQYF. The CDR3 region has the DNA TGTGCCAGCAGCGCGGAGGGGGACAGGGGAGCAGATACGCAGTATTTT.

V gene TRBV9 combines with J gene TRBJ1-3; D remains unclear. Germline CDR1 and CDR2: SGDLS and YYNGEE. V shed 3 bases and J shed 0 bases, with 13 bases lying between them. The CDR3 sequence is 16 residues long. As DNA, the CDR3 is TGTGCCAGCAGCGCCATCCCGGGCTCCTCTGGAAACACCATATATTTT. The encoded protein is CASSAIPGSSGNTIYF.

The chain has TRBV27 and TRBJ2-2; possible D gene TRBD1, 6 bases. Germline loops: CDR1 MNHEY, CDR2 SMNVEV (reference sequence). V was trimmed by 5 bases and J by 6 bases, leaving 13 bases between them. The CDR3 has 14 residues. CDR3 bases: TGTGCCAGCAGTCCCCACAGGACAGCCGGGGAGCTGTTTTTT. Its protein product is CASSPHRTAGELFF.

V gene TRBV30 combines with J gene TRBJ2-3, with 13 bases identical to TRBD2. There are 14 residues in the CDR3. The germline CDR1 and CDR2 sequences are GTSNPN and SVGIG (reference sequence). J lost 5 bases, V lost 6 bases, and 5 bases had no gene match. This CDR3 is CACKGLAGIDTQYF. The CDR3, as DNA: TGTGCCTGTAAGGGACTAGCGGGAATAGATACGCAGTATTTT.

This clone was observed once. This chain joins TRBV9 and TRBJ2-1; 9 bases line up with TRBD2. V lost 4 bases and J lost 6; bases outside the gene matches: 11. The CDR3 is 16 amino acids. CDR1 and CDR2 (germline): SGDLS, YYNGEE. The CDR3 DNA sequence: TGTGCCAGCAGCCTCATTGGCGGGAGGGCCCCCAATGAGCAGTTCTTC. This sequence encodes CASSLIGGRAPNEQFF.

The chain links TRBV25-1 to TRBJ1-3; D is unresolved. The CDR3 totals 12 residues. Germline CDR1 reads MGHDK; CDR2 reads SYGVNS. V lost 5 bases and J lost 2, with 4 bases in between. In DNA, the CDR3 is TGTGCCAGCAGTCCCACTGGAAACACCATATATTTT. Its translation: CASSPTGNTIYF. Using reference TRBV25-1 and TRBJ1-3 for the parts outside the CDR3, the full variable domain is EADIYQTPRYLVIGTGKKITLECSQTMGHDKMYWYQQDPGMELHLIHYSYGVNSTEKGDLSSESTVSRIRTEHFPLTLESARPSHTSQYLCASSPTGNTIYFGEGSWLTVV.

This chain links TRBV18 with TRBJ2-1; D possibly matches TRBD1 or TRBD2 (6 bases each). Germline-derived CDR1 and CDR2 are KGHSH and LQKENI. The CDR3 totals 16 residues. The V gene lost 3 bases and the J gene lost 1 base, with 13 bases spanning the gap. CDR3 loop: CASSPRGSGSYNEQFF. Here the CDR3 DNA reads TGTGCCAGCTCACCCAGGGGTAGCGGTTCCTACAATGAGCAGTTCTTC.

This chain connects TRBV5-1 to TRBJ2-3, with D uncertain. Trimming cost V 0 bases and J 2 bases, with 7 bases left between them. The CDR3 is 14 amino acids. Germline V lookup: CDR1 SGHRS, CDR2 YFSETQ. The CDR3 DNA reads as TGCGCCAGCAGCTTGGTTCCCATCACAGATACGCAGTATTTT. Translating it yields CASSLVPITDTQYF. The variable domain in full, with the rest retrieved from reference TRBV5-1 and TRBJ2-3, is KAGVTQTPRYLIKTRGQQVTLSCSPISGHRSVSWYQQTPGQGLQFLFEYFSETQRNKGNFPGRFSGRQFSNSRSEMNVSTLELGDSALYLCASSLVPITDTQYFGPGTRLTVL.

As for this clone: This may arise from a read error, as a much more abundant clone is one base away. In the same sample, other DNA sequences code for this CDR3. The DNA for the CDR3 is TGTGCCTGGAGGGCTAGCGGCCACACAGACACGCAGTATTTT. Translating gives CAWRASGHTDTQYF. The chain recombines TRBV30 with TRBJ2-3; 7 positions agree with TRBD2. The CDR3 sequence is 14 residues long. Germline CDR1 and CDR2: GTSNPN and SVGIG (reference sequence).

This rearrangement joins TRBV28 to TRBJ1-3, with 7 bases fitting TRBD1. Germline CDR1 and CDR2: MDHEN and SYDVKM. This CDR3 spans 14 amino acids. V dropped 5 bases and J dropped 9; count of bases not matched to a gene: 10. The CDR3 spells CASSPLQGTGTIYF. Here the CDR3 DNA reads TGTGCCAGCAGTCCTCTACAGGGGACGGGCACCATATATTTT.